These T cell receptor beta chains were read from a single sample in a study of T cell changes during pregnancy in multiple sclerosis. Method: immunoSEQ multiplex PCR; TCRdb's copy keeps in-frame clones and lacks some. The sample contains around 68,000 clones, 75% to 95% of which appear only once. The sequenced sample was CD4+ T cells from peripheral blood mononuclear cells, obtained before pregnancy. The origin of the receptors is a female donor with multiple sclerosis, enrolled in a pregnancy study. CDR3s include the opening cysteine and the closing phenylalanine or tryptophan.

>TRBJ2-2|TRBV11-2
CASSLFAFPGTNTGELFF
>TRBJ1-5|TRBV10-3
CAIQSDSTHGQPQHF
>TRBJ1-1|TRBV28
CASSSWGTAGTEAFF
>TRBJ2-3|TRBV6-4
CASRRLAGDTDTQYF
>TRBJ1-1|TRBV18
CASSPRDTEAFF
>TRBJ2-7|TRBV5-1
CASSPPGGIEQYF
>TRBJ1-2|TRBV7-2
CASSSQAYGYTF
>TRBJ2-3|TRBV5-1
CASSLATVTDTQYF
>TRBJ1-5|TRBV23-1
CASSQSERSPQPQHF
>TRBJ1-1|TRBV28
CASRRTGLGEAFF
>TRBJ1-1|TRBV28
CASSQIGAGGSTEAFF
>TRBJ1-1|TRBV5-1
CASSLAWAEGAFF
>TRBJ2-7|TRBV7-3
CASSLGGYAPSEQYF
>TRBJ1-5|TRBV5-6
CASSSGTVGGPQHF
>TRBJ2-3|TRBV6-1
CASSLAGSTDTQYF
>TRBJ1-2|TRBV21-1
CASSSEGTRGFGYGYTF
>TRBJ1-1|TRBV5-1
CASSRTGGGGAEAFF
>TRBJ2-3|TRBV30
CAWSAGTSGVHTDTQYF
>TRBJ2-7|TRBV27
CASSLRSRGDNEQYF
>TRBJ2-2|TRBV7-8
CASSLRAGVGTGELFF
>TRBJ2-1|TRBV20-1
CSARRAHEQFF
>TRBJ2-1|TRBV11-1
CASSPEIQGGGAYNEQFF
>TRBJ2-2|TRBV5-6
CASSRQGATGELFF
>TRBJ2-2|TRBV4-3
CASSQGRTGGNTGELFF
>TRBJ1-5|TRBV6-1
CASSEITAEPQHF
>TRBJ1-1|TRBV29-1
CSARTDSVTEAFF
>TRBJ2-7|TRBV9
CARTRTGSRNEQYF
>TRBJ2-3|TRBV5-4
CASSPPGTSDTDTQYF
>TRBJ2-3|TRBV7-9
CASSLGTGVTDTQYF